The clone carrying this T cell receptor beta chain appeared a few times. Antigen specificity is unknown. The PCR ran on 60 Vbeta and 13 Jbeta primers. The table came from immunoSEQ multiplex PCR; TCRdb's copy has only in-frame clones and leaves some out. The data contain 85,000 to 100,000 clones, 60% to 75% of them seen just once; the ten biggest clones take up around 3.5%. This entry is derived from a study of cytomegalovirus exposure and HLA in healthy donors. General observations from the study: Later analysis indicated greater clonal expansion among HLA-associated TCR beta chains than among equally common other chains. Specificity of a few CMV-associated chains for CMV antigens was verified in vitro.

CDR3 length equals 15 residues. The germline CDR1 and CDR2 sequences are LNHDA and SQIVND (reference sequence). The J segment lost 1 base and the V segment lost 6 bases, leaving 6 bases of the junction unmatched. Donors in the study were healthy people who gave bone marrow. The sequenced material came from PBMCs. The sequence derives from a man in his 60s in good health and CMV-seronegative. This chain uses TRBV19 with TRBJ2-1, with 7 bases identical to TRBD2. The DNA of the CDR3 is TGTGCCAGTAGCTCGACGGGAGGTTCCTACAATGAGCAGTTCTTC. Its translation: CASSSTGGSYNEQFF.